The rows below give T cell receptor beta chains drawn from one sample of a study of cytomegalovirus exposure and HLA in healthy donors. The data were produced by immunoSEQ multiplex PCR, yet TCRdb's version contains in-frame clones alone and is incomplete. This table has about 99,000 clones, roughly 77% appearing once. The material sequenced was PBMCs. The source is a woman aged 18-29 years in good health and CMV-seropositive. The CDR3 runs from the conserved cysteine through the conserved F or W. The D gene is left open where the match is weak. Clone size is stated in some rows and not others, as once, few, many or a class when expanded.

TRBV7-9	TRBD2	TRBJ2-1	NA	CASSLGSSGRDEQFF	TGTGCCAGCAGCTTAGGGTCTAGCGGGAGGGATGAGCAGTTCTTC
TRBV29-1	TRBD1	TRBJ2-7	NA	CSVQGAGHGEQYF	TGCAGCGTTCAGGGGGCTGGACATGGGGAGCAGTACTTC
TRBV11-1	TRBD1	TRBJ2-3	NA	CASSFDRGDTQYF	TGTGCCAGCAGCTTCGACAGGGGAGATACGCAGTATTTT
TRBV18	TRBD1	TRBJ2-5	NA	CASSQSPDRGQETQYF	TGTGCCAGCTCACAGAGCCCGGACAGGGGCCAAGAGACCCAGTACTTC
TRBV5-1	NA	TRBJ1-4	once	CASSPNVGENEKLFF	TGCGCCAGCAGCCCCAATGTTGGGGAGAATGAAAAACTGTTTTTT
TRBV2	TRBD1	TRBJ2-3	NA	CASPGGPTDTQYF	TGTGCCAGCCCAGGGGGCCCCACAGATACGCAGTATTTT
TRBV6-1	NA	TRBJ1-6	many	CASRTDRGNSPLHF	TGTGCCAGCAGGACTGACCGAGGTAATTCACCCCTCCACTTT
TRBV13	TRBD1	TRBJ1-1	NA	CASSLGATRDRINTEAFF	TGTGCCAGCAGCTTAGGGGCAACCCGGGACAGAATCAACACTGAAGCTTTCTTT
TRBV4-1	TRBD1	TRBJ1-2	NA	CASSHPPGQGVRDGYTF	TGCGCCAGCAGCCATCCACCGGGACAGGGGGTTCGGGATGGCTACACCTTC
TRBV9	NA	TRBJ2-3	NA	CASRGIGGDTQYF	TGTGCCAGCAGGGGTATCGGCGGAGATACGCAGTATTTT
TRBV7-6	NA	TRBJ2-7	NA	CASSSSGSGSYEQYF	TGTGCCAGCAGCTCGTCTGGAAGCGGTTCCTACGAGCAGTACTTC
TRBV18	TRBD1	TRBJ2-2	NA	CASSPLDRGYTGELFF	TGTGCCAGCTCACCGCTGGACAGGGGATACACCGGGGAGCTGTTTTTT
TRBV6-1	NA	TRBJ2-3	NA	CASSLGDATDTQYF	TGTGCCAGCAGTTTGGGAGACGCAACGGATACGCAGTATTTT
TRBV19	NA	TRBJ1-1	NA	CASSMVSYEAFF	TGTGCCAGTAGTATGGTGTCCTATGAAGCTTTCTTT
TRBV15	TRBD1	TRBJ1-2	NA	CATSNDRVGGYTF	TGTGCCACCAGCAACGACAGGGTGGGTGGCTACACCTTC
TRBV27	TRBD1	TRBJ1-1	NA	CASSTTGRTGLAFF	TGTGCCAGCAGTACAACAGGACGGACAGGTTTGGCTTTCTTT
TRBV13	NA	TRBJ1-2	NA	CASSPLGGLYGYTF	TGTGCCAGCAGCCCCCTCGGGGGGCTCTATGGCTACACCTTC
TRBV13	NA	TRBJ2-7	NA	CATAAGDWSSYEQYF	TGTGCCACCGCCGCCGGGGACTGGAGCTCCTACGAGCAGTACTTC
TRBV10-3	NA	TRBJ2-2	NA	CAISEQQAGELFF	TGTGCCATCAGTGAACAACAGGCCGGGGAGCTGTTTTTT
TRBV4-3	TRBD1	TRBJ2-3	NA	CASSQDGGTGYTDTQYF	TGCGCCAGCAGCCAAGATGGAGGGACAGGCTACACAGATACGCAGTATTTT
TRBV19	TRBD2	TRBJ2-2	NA	CASSMGGLGVELFF	TGTGCCAGTAGTATGGGGGGGTTGGGCGTGGAGCTGTTTTTT
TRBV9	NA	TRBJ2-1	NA	CASSLPKGAGRGPYNEQFF	TGTGCCAGCAGCCTCCCCAAGGGAGCCGGGCGGGGGCCCTACAATGAGCAGTTCTTC
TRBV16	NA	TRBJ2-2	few	CASSHLGRGTGELFF	TGTGCCAGCAGCCATTTAGGGAGAGGCACCGGGGAGCTGTTTTTT
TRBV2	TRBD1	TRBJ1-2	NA	CASTGTVYGYTF	TGTGCCAGCACCGGGACAGTCTATGGCTACACCTTC
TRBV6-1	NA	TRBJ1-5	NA	CASSWTSSNQPQHF	TGTGCCAGCAGCTGGACAAGTAGCAATCAGCCCCAGCATTTT
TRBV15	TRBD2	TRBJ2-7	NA	CATSRGTSGGYEQYF	TGTGCCACCAGCAGAGGGACTAGCGGGGGGTACGAGCAGTACTTC
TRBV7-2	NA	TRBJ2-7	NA	CASSPQAYEQYF	TGTGCCAGCAGCCCACAAGCCTACGAGCAGTACTTC
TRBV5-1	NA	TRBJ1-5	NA	CASSLGGRASNQPQHF	TGCGCCAGCAGCCTTGGGGGCAGGGCCTCCAATCAGCCCCAGCATTTT
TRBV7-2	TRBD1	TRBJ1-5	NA	CASSLKDRGDQPQHF	TGTGCCAGCAGCTTAAAGGACAGGGGGGATCAGCCCCAGCATTTT
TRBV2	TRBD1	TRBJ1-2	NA	CASKEQGVTCGYTF	TGTGCCAGCAAGGAACAGGGGGTGACGTGTGGCTACACCTTC
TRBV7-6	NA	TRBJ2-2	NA	CASSLAGRGSTGELFF	TGTGCCAGCAGCTTAGCGGGCAGGGGTAGTACCGGGGAGCTGTTTTTT
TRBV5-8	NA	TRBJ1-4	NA	CASSPRRGIREKLFF	TGTGCCAGCAGCCCAAGAAGGGGAATACGTGAAAAACTGTTTTTT
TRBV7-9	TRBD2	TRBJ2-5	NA	CASSFLAGDETQYF	TGTGCCAGCAGCTTTCTAGCGGGGGATGAGACCCAGTACTTC
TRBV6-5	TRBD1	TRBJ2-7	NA	CASRPGTGDPYEQYF	TGTGCCAGCAGACCCGGGACAGGGGACCCCTACGAGCAGTACTTC
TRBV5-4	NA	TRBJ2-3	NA	CASSPGQTFLYTQYF	TGTGCCAGCAGCCCGGGACAAACCTTTTTATATACGCAGTATTTT
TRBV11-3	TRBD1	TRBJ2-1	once	CASSLGLNSGTGYNNEQFF	TGTGCCAGCAGCTTAGGCCTCAACTCCGGGACAGGGTATAACAATGAGCAGTTCTTC
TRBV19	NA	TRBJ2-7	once	CASSSTGDYEQYF	TGTGCCAGTAGTTCCACGGGAGACTACGAGCAGTACTTC
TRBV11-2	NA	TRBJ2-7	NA	CASSLDTYEQYF	TGTGCCAGCAGCTTAGATACCTACGAGCAGTACTTC
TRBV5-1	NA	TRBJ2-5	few	CASSPGTRQQTQYF	TGCGCCAGCAGCCCAGGGACAAGGCAACAGACCCAGTACTTC
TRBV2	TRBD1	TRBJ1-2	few	CASSSGTGEGYTF	TGTGCCAGCAGCTCCGGGACAGGGGAGGGCTACACCTTC
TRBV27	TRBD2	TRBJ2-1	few	CASGTSANEQFF	TGTGCCAGCGGGACTAGCGCCAATGAGCAGTTCTTC
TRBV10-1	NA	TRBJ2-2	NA	CASSYRRNTGELFF	TGCGCCAGCAGTTATAGAAGGAACACCGGGGAGCTGTTTTTT
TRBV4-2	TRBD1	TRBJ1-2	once	CASSQGRGQANYGYTF	TGTGCCAGCAGCCAAGGGAGGGGACAGGCGAACTATGGCTACACCTTC
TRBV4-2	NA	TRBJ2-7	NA	CASGGANEQYF	TGTGCCAGCGGGGGGGCCAACGAGCAGTACTTC
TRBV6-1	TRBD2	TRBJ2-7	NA	CASRKELAGSYEQYF	TGTGCCAGCAGGAAGGAACTAGCGGGCTCCTACGAGCAGTACTTC
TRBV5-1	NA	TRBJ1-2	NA	CASARDNLNYGYTF	TGCGCCAGCGCACGAGACAACCTAAACTATGGCTACACCTTC
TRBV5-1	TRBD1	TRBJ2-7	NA	CASSRDRGGYEQYF	TGCGCCAGCAGCCGGGACAGGGGAGGCTACGAGCAGTACTTC